Listed here is a single T cell receptor beta chain. The target antigen is unknown. After removal of 6 bases from V and 7 bases from J, the junction contained 14 bases not matched to a gene. CDR1 is LNHDA and CDR2 is SQIVND in the germline V gene (reference sequence). The CDR3 is 15 amino acids. Primers: 60 Vbeta forward and 13 Jbeta reverse. The protocol was immunoSEQ multiplex PCR, while the TCRdb copy is restricted to in-frame clones and leaves out a portion. Of 150,000 to 200,000 clones detected, roughly four fifths appear once; the ten largest clones hold 0.098%. The data derive from a study of cytomegalovirus exposure and HLA in healthy donors. The study, taken as a whole, reports: Several of the most significant clusters appeared linked to common viral pathogens, based on a later analysis. Approximately 17,000 TCR beta sequences were associated with HLA alleles at 0.05 false discovery rate in a later analysis.

The material sequenced was PBMCs. This receptor was obtained from a boy younger than 10 in good health and CMV-seronegative. The V call is TRBV19, the J call TRBJ1-2, with 7 bases fitting TRBD1. The CDR3 sequence: CASSIRDSATSGYTF. CDR3 bases: TGTGCCAGTAGCATCAGGGACAGCGCTACAAGTGGCTACACCTTC.